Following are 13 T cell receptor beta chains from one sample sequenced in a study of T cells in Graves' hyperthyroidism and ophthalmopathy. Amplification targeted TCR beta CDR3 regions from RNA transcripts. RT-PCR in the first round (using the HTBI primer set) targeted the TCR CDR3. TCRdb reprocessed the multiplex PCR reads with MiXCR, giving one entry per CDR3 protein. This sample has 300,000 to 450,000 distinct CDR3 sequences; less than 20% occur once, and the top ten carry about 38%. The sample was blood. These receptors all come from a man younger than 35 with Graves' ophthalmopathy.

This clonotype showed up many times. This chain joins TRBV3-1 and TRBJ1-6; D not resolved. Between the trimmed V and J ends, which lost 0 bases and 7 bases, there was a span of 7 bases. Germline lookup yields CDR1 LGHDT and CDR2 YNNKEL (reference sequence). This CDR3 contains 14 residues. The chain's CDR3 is CASSQEFDNSPLHF. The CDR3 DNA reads TGTGCCAGCAGCCAAGAGTTCGACAATTCACCCCTCCACTTT.

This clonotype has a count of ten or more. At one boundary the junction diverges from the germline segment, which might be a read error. The CDR3 is CASSLGTDGYTF. Written as DNA, the CDR3 is TGCGCCAGCAGCCTTGGGACCGATGGCTACACCTTC. V and J are TRBV28 and TRBJ1-2, with D possibly matching TRBD1 (5 bases). This CDR3 contains 12 residues. CDR1 MDHEN and CDR2 SYDVKM come from the germline V gene.

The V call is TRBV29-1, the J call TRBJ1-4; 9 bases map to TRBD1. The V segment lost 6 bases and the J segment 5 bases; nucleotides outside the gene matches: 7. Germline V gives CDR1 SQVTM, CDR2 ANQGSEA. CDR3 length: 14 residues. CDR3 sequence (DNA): TGCAGCGTCCAGACCGGGACAGGGAATGAAAAACTGTTTTTT. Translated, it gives CSVQTGTGNEKLFF.

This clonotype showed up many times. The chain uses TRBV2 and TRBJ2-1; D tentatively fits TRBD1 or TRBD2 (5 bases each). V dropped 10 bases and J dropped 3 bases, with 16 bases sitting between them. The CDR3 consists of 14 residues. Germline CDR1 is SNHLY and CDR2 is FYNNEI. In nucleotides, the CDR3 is TGTGCCAACGGTCCGGGACGGGGCTACAATGAGCAGTTCTTC. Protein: CANGPGRGYNEQFF.

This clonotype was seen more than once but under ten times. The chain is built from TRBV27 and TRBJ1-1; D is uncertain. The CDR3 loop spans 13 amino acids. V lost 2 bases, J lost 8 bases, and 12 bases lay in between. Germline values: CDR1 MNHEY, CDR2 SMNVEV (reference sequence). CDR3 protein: CASSLNNLREAFF. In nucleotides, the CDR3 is TGTGCCAGCAGTTTAAACAACCTACGGGAAGCTTTCTTT.

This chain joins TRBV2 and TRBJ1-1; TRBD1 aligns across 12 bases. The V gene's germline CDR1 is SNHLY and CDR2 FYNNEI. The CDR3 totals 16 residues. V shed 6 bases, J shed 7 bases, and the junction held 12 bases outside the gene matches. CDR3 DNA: TGTGCCAGCAGCGCGAGCGTCCGGGACAGGGGGCTTGAAGCTTTCTTT. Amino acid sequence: CASSASVRDRGLEAFF.

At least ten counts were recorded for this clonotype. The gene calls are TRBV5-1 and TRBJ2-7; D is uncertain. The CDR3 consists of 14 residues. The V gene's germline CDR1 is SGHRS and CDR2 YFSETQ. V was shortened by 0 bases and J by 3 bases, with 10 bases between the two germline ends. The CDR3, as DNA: TGCGCCAGCAGCTTGGCTGGGGAAGGCTACGAGCAGTACTTC. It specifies CASSLAGEGYEQYF.

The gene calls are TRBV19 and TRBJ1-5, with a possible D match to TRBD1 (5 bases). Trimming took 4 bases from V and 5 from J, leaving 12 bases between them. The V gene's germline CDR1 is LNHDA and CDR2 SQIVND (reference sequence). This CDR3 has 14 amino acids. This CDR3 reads CASSTSGGHQPQHF. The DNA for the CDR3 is TGTGCCAGTAGTACCTCTGGGGGTCATCAGCCCCAGCATTTT.

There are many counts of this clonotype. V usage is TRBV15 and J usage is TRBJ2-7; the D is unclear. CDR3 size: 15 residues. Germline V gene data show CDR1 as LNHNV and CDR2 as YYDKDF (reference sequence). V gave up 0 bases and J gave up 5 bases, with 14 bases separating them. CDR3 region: CATSREGPLGNEQYF. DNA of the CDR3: TGTGCCACCAGCAGAGAAGGACCCCTGGGAAACGAGCAGTACTTC.

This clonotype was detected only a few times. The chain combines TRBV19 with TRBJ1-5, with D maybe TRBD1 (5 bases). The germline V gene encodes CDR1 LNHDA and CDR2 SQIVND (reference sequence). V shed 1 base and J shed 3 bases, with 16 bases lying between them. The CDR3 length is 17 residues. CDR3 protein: CASSIGRGQGFNQPQHF. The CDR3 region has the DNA TGTGCCAGTAGTATAGGACGGGGCCAAGGGTTCAATCAGCCCCAGCATTTT.

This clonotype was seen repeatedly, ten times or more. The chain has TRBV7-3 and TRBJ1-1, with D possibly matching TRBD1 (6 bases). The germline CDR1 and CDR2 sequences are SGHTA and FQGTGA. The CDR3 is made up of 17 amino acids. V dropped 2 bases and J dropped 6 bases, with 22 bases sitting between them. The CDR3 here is CASSLAHSNIRGAEAFF. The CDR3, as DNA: TGTGCCAGCAGCTTAGCCCACTCAAACATCAGGGGTGCTGAAGCTTTCTTT.

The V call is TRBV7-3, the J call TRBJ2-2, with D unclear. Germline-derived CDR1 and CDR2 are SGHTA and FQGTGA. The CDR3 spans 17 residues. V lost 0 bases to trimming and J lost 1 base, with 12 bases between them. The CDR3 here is CASSLTGRSVNTGELFF. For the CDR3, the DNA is TGTGCCAGCAGCTTAACAGGGCGCAGTGTGAACACCGGGGAGCTGTTTTTT. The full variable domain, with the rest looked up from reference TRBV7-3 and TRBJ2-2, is GAGVSQTPSNKVTEKGKYVELRCDPISGHTALYWYRQSLGQGPEFLIYFQGTGAADDSGLPNDRFFAVRPEGSVSTLKIQRTERGDSAVYLCASSLTGRSVNTGELFFGEGSRLTVL.

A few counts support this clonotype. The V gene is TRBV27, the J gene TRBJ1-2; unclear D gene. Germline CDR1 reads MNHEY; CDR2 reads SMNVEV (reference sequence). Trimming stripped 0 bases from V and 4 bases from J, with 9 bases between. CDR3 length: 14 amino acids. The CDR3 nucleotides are TGTGCCAGCAGTTTATCTTCGTTGAGCTATGGCTACACCTTC. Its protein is CASSLSSLSYGYTF.